The following is a T cell receptor (beta chain) sequence with its context. Its antigen remains unknown. From germline, CDR1 is MNHNS and CDR2 SASEGT. The CDR3 spans 12 residues. Between the trimmed V and J ends, which lost 8 bases and 8 bases, there was a span of 15 bases. The sample is drawn from a study of cytomegalovirus exposure and HLA in healthy donors. Overall study results and limits: A list of 164 TCR beta chains associated with cytomegalovirus was given.

Researchers ran the PCR with 60 Vbeta and 13 Jbeta primers. The protocol was immunoSEQ multiplex PCR, while the TCRdb copy is restricted to in-frame clones and leaves out a portion. The data show roughly 99,000 clones, more than 60% seen once. This TCR was recovered from a man between 60 and 75 years old in good health and CMV-seropositive. The chain has TRBV6-1 and TRBJ1-2; tentative D call: TRBD1 (6 bases). Sequencing input: PBMCs. The CDR3 region is CASLGGAWGYTF. The CDR3 nucleotides read TGTGCCAGCCTCGGGGGGGCTTGGGGCTACACCTTC.